This T cell receptor (beta chain) stems from a study of T-cell reconstitution after alpha-beta-depleted transplantation in children. The library targeted TCRbeta and was prepared with unique molecular identifiers. TCRdb called the PCR reads again in MiXCR, with one record for every CDR3 protein. This sample has approximately 400,000 distinct CDR3 sequences, with roughly 10% found just once. This clonotype was detected only a few times. The origin of this receptor is a human donor who donated a stem cell graft to a child with acute myeloid leukemia. This material consisted of PBMCs from the stem cell graft donor, taken from the stem cell graft.

The CDR3 DNA sequence: TGCAGTGCTAGAGAAAGGGGGCGGGAGACCCAGTACTTC. This sequence encodes CSARERGRETQYF. This chain uses TRBV20-1 with TRBJ2-5, with TRBD1 matching over 7 bases. The CDR3 runs to 13 residues. Germline lookup yields CDR1 DFQATT and CDR2 SNEGSKA (reference sequence). V was clipped by 0 bases and J by 5 bases; unmatched bases: 3.